A single sample is the source of the 20 T cell receptor beta chains below, sequenced in a study of T cell repertoires in cytomegalovirus infection. Via MiXCR, TCRdb re-called the reads, giving one row per CDR3 protein. Of roughly 310,000 distinct CDR3 sequences in the sample, about 29% were seen once. For these TCRs, the target antigens are not known. The source material was cultured PBMCs, sampled from culture after CMV antigen stimulation. All receptors derive from a human donor in good health (CMV status not recorded). Some clones in this sample may be carry-over from other donors' samples.

The genes are TRBV19 and TRBJ2-5, with D maybe TRBD1 (5 bases). The ends were cut back, 5 bases at V and 5 bases at J, with 12 bases in the middle. The CDR3 has 13 residues. Per the germline V gene, CDR1 is LNHDA and CDR2 is SQIVND (reference sequence). CDR3 sequence (DNA): TGTGCCAGTAGTGGCCCAGGGTCGGAGACCCAGTACTTC. Its translation is CASSGPGSETQYF.

This clonotype was observed a few times. The rearrangement uses TRBV7-7 and TRBJ2-1; D perhaps matches TRBD1 (6 bases). V lost 5 bases, J lost 8 bases, and 19 bases lay in between. This CDR3 is 15 amino acids long. The germline gives CDR1 SSHAT, CDR2 FNYEAQ (reference sequence). CDR3 in amino acids: CASSHNRDKDYEQFF. CDR3 sequence (DNA): TGTGCCAGCAGCCACAACCGGGACAAGGATTATGAGCAGTTCTTC. Full variable domain (outside the CDR3, taken from reference TRBV7-7 and TRBJ2-1): GAGVSQSPRYKVTKRGQDVTLRCDPISSHATLYWYQQALGQGPEFLTYFNYEAQPDKSGLPSDRFSAERPEGSISTLTIQRTEQRDSAMYRCASSHNRDKDYEQFFGPGTRLTVL.

The chain employs TRBV7-9 and TRBJ1-1; D is ambiguous. This CDR3 comprises 16 residues. CDR1 SEHNR and CDR2 FQNEAQ come from the germline V gene (reference sequence). Trimming removed 5 bases from V and 2 bases from J, with 18 bases in between. The CDR3 DNA is TGTGCCAGCAGCCCCCGCGAGGGCGGTGAAAACACTGAAGCTTTCTTT. It encodes CASSPREGGENTEAFF. Using reference TRBV7-9 and TRBJ1-1 for the parts outside the CDR3, the full variable domain is DTGVSQNPRHKITKRGQNVTFRCDPISEHNRLYWYRQTLGQGPEFLTYFQNEAQLEKSRLLSDRFSAERPKGSFSTLEIQRTEQGDSAMYLCASSPREGGENTEAFFGQGTRLTVV.

This chain links TRBV28 with TRBJ2-1; D unclear. Germline V CDR1 and CDR2: MDHEN, SYDVKM. Between the trimmed V and J ends, which lost 8 bases and 6 bases, there was a span of 14 bases. This CDR3 region has 13 residues. The CDR3 protein is CASRADWGNEQFF. In DNA form, the CDR3 reads TGTGCCAGCCGGGCCGACTGGGGCAATGAGCAGTTCTTC.

This chain joins TRBV25-1 and TRBJ1-5; 10 positions match TRBD1. The V segment lost 1 base and the J segment 6 bases; nucleotides outside the gene matches: 3. CDR3 length: 15 residues. CDR1 MGHDK and CDR2 SYGVNS come from the germline V gene. CDR3 sequence: CASSESGQGFQPQHF. The CDR3, as DNA: TGTGCCAGCAGTGAATCGGGACAGGGGTTTCAGCCCCAGCATTTT.

This clonotype was recorded a few times. CDR3 loop: CASSQMGRTGFGSSGNTIYF. DNA for the CDR3: TGTGCCAGCAGCCAAATGGGGAGGACAGGGTTCGGCTCCTCTGGAAACACCATATATTTT. This chain links TRBV14 with TRBJ1-3; 8 nucleotides agree with TRBD1. The CDR3 is 20 amino acids. Trimming cost V 2 bases and J 0 bases; bases outside gene matches: 15. Germline CDR1 is SGHDN and CDR2 is FVKESK.

This clonotype came up a few times. The gene calls are TRBV3-1 and TRBJ1-1, with TRBD1 matching 7 bases. In germline, CDR1 is LGHDT, CDR2 YNNKEL (reference sequence). This CDR3 is built from 19 residues. V lost 3 bases and J lost 0; bases outside the gene matches: 16. The CDR3 DNA sequence: TGTGCCAGCAGCCAGCCTCCAAACAGGGGACTTCGTCTGAACACTGAAGCTTTCTTT. Its translation is CASSQPPNRGLRLNTEAFF.

There are a few counts of this clonotype. V usage is TRBV27 and J usage is TRBJ2-1; D may correspond to TRBD1 or TRBD2 (5 bases each). The germline V and J ends were trimmed by 2 bases and 10 bases, with 18 bases remaining between them. Germline V gene lookup returns CDR1 MNHEY and CDR2 SMNVEV (reference sequence). The CDR3 sequence is 15 residues long. The CDR3 loop is CASSLKALGRREQFF. The CDR3 nucleotides are TGTGCCAGCAGTTTAAAGGCCCTGGGACGCAGGGAGCAGTTCTTC.

This clonotype showed up just a few times. The rearrangement links TRBV6-5 to TRBJ1-5; D call uncertain. This CDR3 comprises 14 residues. CDR1 and CDR2 (germline): MNHEY, SVGAGI. V shed 6 bases and J shed 2 bases, with 11 bases lying between them. The CDR3 DNA follows: TGTGCCAGCAGACTACACAAAGGCAATCAGCCCCAGCATTTT. It specifies CASRLHKGNQPQHF.

The sample holds many counts of this clonotype. The CDR3 reads CASSSLPAEAFF. The CDR3 DNA reads as TGTGCCAGCAGCTCCCTTCCGGCTGAAGCTTTCTTT. The chain employs TRBV3-1 and TRBJ1-1; D ambiguous. Trimming took 5 bases from V and 6 from J, leaving 10 bases between them. The CDR3 is made up of 12 amino acids. The germline CDR1 and CDR2 sequences are LGHDT and YNNKEL (reference sequence).

This clonotype was picked up a small number of times. The CDR3, as DNA: TGTGCCAGCAGTGCCGGGACCTCCTACGAGCAGTACTTC. This translates into CASSAGTSYEQYF. V usage is TRBV6-1 and J usage is TRBJ2-7; either TRBD1 or TRBD2 may fit D (5 bases each). Trimming removed 4 bases from V and 0 bases from J, with 7 bases in between. This CDR3 region has 13 residues. Looked up from germline, CDR1 is MNHNS and CDR2 is SASEGT.

The chain has TRBV12-3 or TRBV12-4 and TRBJ2-7, with TRBD2 as a possible D gene (6 bases). V gave up 3 bases and J gave up 5 bases, with 20 bases separating them. The CDR3 has 16 amino acids. This CDR3 reads CASSFLAGRTRDEQYF. For the CDR3, the DNA is TGTGCCAGCAGTTTCCTCGCGGGACGTACGAGGGACGAGCAGTACTTC.

About this clonotype: At one end the junction does not follow the germline gene, possibly because of a read error. This chain links TRBV5-3 with TRBJ1-1, with a possible D match to TRBD1 (5 bases). TRBV5-3 qualifies as an ORF whose function is uncertain. This CDR3 has 17 amino acids. CDR3 sequence reads: CASSSRDQEALNTEAFF. CDR3 DNA: TGTGCCAGCAGCTCACGGGACCAGGAGGCCTTGAACACTGAAGCTTTCTTT.

The gene calls are TRBV10-3 and TRBJ2-2, with a weak D call TRBD2 (7 bases). Germline V gene sequence: CDR1 ENHRY, CDR2 SYGVKD. The CDR3 spans 15 residues. V lost 6 bases and J lost 3, with 14 bases in between. CDR3 in amino acids: CAISGGGADTGELFF. CDR3 sequence (DNA): TGTGCCATCAGCGGTGGGGGGGCAGACACCGGGGAGCTGTTTTTT.

This clonotype was counted between two and nine times. The J gene is TRBJ1-4, the V gene TRBV7-9, with 8 bases identical to TRBD1. The CDR3 runs 17 residues. Germline V gene lookup returns CDR1 SEHNR and CDR2 FQNEAQ (reference sequence). V lost 5 bases, J lost 3 bases, and 11 bases stayed unmatched. The DNA of the CDR3 is TGTGCCAGCAGCCCTGGACAGGGAATCCGGGCTAATGAAAAACTGTTTTTT. Its translation: CASSPGQGIRANEKLFF.

This clonotype was detected only a few times. The rearrangement joins TRBV7-3 to TRBJ2-2; no clear D gene. Germline assignment: CDR1 SGHTA and CDR2 FQGTGA. The CDR3 loop spans 13 amino acids. V lost 5 bases, J lost 5 bases, and 9 bases lay in between. The DNA for the CDR3 is TGTGCCAGCAGCCGTTCTACGACCGGGGAGCTGTTTTTT. Translation gives CASSRSTTGELFF.

The chain's CDR3 is CASSIPGAGGVNTQYF. CDR3 in DNA: TGTGCCAGCAGCATCCCCGGGGCAGGGGGCGTGAATACGCAGTATTTT. The V gene is TRBV9, the J gene TRBJ2-3; TRBD1 matches 8 bases. V lost 4 bases, J lost 7 bases, and 14 bases stayed unmatched. Germline-derived CDR1 and CDR2 are SGDLS and YYNGEE. CDR3 length: 16 residues.

The chain carries TRBV28 and TRBJ1-1; TRBD1 might be the D (5 bases). The V end was cut by 7 bases, the J end by 0 bases, with 15 bases between. The germline V gene encodes CDR1 MDHEN and CDR2 SYDVKM. The CDR3 loop spans 15 amino acids. CDR3 in DNA: TGTGCCAGCAACGAAATAAAGGGGCTGAACACTGAAGCTTTCTTT. Its translation is CASNEIKGLNTEAFF. The full variable domain, completed using reference TRBV28 and TRBJ1-1, is DVKVTQSSRYLVKRTGEKVFLECVQDMDHENMFWYRQDPGLGLRLIYFSYDVKMKEKGDIPEGYSVSREKKERFSLILESASTNQTSMYLCASNEIKGLNTEAFFGQGTRLTVV.

This rearrangement joins TRBV28 to TRBJ1-2, with D hard to call. Germline V CDR1 and CDR2: MDHEN, SYDVKM. V gave up 5 bases and J gave up 5 bases, with 6 bases separating them. The CDR3 is 11 residues long. CDR3 amino acids: CASSAGYGYTF. As DNA, the CDR3 is TGTGCCAGCAGTGCCGGATATGGCTACACCTTC.

This sequence joins TRBV19 and TRBJ2-7; D gene unclear. Trimming cost V 1 base and J 4 bases, with 5 bases left between them. The CDR3 sequence is 12 residues long. CDR1 and CDR2 from the germline V gene are LNHDA and SQIVND (reference sequence). The CDR3 protein is CASSIVEYEQYF. The CDR3, as DNA: TGTGCCAGTAGTATAGTAGAGTACGAGCAGTACTTC.